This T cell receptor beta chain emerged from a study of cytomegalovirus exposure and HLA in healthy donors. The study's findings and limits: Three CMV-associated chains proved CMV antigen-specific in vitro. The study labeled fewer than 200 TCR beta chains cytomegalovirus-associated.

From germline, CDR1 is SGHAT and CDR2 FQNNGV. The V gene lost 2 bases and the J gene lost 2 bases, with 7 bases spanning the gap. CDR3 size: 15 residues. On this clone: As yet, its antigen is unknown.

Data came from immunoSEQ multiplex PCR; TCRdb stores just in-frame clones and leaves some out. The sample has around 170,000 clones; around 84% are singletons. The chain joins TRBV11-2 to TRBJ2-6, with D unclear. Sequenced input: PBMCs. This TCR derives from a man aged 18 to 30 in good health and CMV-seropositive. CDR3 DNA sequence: TGTGCCAGCAGCTTACAGGATACTGGGGCCAACGTCCTGACTTTC. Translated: CASSLQDTGANVLTF.